Sequencing of this T cell receptor beta chain was carried out in a study of cytomegalovirus exposure and HLA in healthy donors. The table came from immunoSEQ multiplex PCR; TCRdb's copy has only in-frame clones and leaves some out. The table lists roughly 150,000 clones, more than 75% of them singletons. Germline V gene data show CDR1 as SGHVS and CDR2 as FNYEAQ. Losses at the gene ends were 5 bases for V and 4 bases for J; bases not matched to a gene: 5. The CDR3 has 14 residues. Study findings and constraints: Most sequenced TCRs were rare (though some public TCRs occurred in many donors).

This clone was seen only once. Its antigen is unidentified. The source is a man aged 18-30 years in good health and CMV-seronegative. Specimen: PBMCs. The chain uses TRBV7-6 and TRBJ2-5; the match to TRBD2 covers 9 bases. CDR3 sequence: CASSRKLAGETQYF. The CDR3 nucleotides read TGTGCCAGCAGCCGAAAACTAGCGGGAGAGACCCAGTACTTC.